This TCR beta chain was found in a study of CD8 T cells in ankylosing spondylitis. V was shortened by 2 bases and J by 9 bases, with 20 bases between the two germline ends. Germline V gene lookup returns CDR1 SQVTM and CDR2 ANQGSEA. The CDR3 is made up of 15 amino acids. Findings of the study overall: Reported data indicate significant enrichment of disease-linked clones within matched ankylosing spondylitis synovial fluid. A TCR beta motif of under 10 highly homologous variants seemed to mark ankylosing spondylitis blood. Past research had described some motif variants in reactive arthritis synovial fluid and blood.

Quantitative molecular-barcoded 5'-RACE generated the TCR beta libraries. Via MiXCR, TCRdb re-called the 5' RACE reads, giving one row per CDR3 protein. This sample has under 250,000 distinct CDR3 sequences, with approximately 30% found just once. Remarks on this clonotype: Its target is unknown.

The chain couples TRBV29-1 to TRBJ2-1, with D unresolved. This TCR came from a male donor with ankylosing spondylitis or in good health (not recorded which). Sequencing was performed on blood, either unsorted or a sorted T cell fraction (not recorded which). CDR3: CSVEPAGYERVEQFF. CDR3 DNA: TGCAGCGTTGAACCGGCCGGGTACGAACGAGTTGAGCAGTTCTTC.